Listed here are 14 T cell receptor beta chains from one sample, sequenced in a study of T-cell memory formation after mild COVID-19. TCRdb fed the 5' RACE reads into MiXCR, producing one record per CDR3 protein. Among some 300,000 distinct CDR3 sequences, less than 20% were seen once, and the ten largest hold roughly 21%. The sequencing sample was made of PBMCs or a T cell subset sorted from them (not recorded which). The source of these receptors is a man younger than 30 who had mild COVID-19 (a few samples of this study predate the infection). Cell type and time point are not known.

The V call is TRBV12-3 or TRBV12-4, the J call TRBJ1-3, with no clear D. V was trimmed by 5 bases and J by 0 bases, leaving 14 bases between them. The CDR3 contains 16 residues. CDR3 bases: TGTGCCAGCAGTCCTTCTCGGGCCAACTCTGGAAACACCATATATTTT. Encoded protein: CASSPSRANSGNTIYF.

The chain employs TRBV20-1 and TRBJ2-7; D unclear. Germline V gene lookup returns CDR1 DFQATT and CDR2 SNEGSKA (reference sequence). The germline V and J ends were trimmed by 3 bases and 3 bases, with 9 bases remaining between them. The CDR3 spans 12 residues. The CDR3, as DNA: TGCAGTGCTAGCAAGGGCAACTACGAGCAGTACGTC. Encoded protein: CSASKGNYEQYV.

This clonotype was observed a few times. This chain links TRBV5-8 with TRBJ2-7; D call uncertain. Germline V gives CDR1 SGHTS, CDR2 YDEGEE. V was shortened by 4 bases and J by 1 base, with 6 bases between the two germline ends. The CDR3 covers 12 residues. CDR3 sequence: CASSPRSYEQYV. As DNA, the CDR3 is TGTGCCAGCAGCCCTCGGTCCTACGAGCAGTACGTC.

This clonotype was seen ten or more times. The chain links TRBV12-3 or TRBV12-4 to TRBJ1-2; D not certain. Trimming shortened V by 3 bases and J by 8 bases, and 13 bases separated the two germline ends. The CDR3 contains 13 residues. The DNA for the CDR3 is TGTGCCAGCAGTTTGTCCGGACGTAGGGGCTACACCTTC. As protein: CASSLSGRRGYTF.

In its sample, this clonotype was seen a few times. The chain joins TRBV28 to TRBJ2-1, with D unresolved. The CDR3 sequence is 16 residues long. V dropped 3 bases and J dropped 3 bases, with 15 bases sitting between them. Germline V gene lookup returns CDR1 MDHEN and CDR2 SYDVKM. The CDR3 nucleotides read TGTGCCAGCAGTTTCCCCCGAATTAGAAACTACAATGAGCAGTTCTTC. Its translation is CASSFPRIRNYNEQFF.

This sequence joins TRBV6-2 or TRBV6-3 and TRBJ2-5; the D is unclear. This CDR3 region has 11 residues. CDR1 is MNHEY, CDR2 SVGEGT, per germline. Trimming took off 7 bases at V and 5 bases at J, with 8 bases between the two ends. The CDR3 protein is CASTSMETQYF. The DNA for the CDR3 is TGTGCCAGCACCTCGATGGAGACCCAGTACTTC.

This clonotype was observed many times. The rearrangement uses TRBV12-3 or TRBV12-4 and TRBJ2-1; weak D call: TRBD2 (6 bases). This CDR3 comprises 14 residues. The V gene lost 2 bases and the J gene lost 10 bases, with 15 bases spanning the gap. The CDR3 sequence is CASSLPPGEEEQFF. The CDR3 nucleotides are TGTGCCAGCAGTTTACCCCCTGGGGAGGAAGAGCAGTTCTTC.

Ten or more counts support this clonotype. The V gene is TRBV5-4, the J gene TRBJ2-2; the D gene is possibly TRBD2 (5 bases). The CDR3 is 14 residues long. Germline CDR1 and CDR2: SGHNT and YYREEE (reference sequence). V was pared by 2 bases and J by 4 bases, with 9 bases between. CDR3 nucleotides: TGTGCCAGCAGCTTCGGGGTATCCACCGGGGAGCTGTTTTTT. Amino acids: CASSFGVSTGELFF.

The V call is TRBV11-2, the J call TRBJ2-1; D not certain. V lost 7 bases, J lost 6 bases, and 10 bases lay in between. The CDR3 totals 12 residues. Germline V gene data show CDR1 as SGHAT and CDR2 as FQNNGV. CDR3 region: CASTILGNEQFF. The DNA of the CDR3 is TGTGCCAGCACCATCTTAGGCAATGAGCAGTTCTTC. The full variable domain, rest sourced from reference TRBV11-2 and TRBJ2-1, is EAGVAQSPRYKIIEKRQSVAFWCNPISGHATLYWYQQILGQGPKLLIQFQNNGVVDDSQLPKDRFSAERLKGVDSTLKIQPAKLEDSAVYLCASTILGNEQFFGPGTRLTVL.

The genes are TRBV21-1 and TRBJ1-1. TRBV21-1 is a pseudogene segment. The CDR3 loop spans 14 amino acids. Here the CDR3 DNA reads TGTGCCAGCAGCAAAGTTTGTGCGAGGGAGGAAGCTTTCTTT. This gives the protein CASSKVCAREEAFF.

With regard to this clonotype: Because it lacks the conserved phenylalanine or tryptophan at the end, this CDR3 is likely a read error. The rearrangement links TRBV7-6 to TRBJ2-7, with D unresolved. V lost 5 bases and J 2 bases, leaving 16 bases between the germline ends. Germline-derived CDR1 and CDR2 are SGHVS and FNYEAQ. The CDR3 runs 15 residues. The DNA of the CDR3 is TGTGCCAGCAGCCCCGACGGACGACCCGCCTACGAGCAGTACCTC. It encodes CASSPDGRPAYEQYL.

This clonotype was seen only once. The chain links TRBV7-6 to TRBJ2-2; D unclear. The CDR3 has 13 amino acids. V shed 5 bases and J shed 6 bases, with 10 bases lying between them. CDR1 SGHVS and CDR2 FNYEAQ come from the germline V gene. CDR3 sequence reads: CASSTPWAGELFF. The CDR3 DNA reads TGTGCCAGCAGCACCCCCTGGGCCGGGGAGCTGTTTTTT.

This chain connects TRBV6-2 or TRBV6-3 to TRBJ2-3; 8 bases map to TRBD1. Losses at the gene ends were 5 bases for V and 5 bases for J; bases not matched to a gene: 9. The CDR3 length is 15 residues. Germline V gene data show CDR1 as MNHEY and CDR2 as SVGEGT. CDR3 DNA: TGTGCCAGCAGTGCGGACAGGGTAGAGGGAGATACGCAGTATTTT. Encoded protein: CASSADRVEGDTQYF.

This clonotype was counted at least ten times. V usage is TRBV5-1 and J usage is TRBJ2-3, with a possible D match to TRBD2 (5 bases). With 6 bases removed from V and 0 bases from J, the gap between germline ends came to 11 bases. The germline gives CDR1 SGHRS, CDR2 YFSETQ. CDR3 size: 14 residues. CDR3 DNA sequence: TGCGCCAGCACAGAGGGCTCCAGCACAGATACGCAGTATTTT. The encoded protein is CASTEGSSTDTQYF.